This is a list of T cell receptor beta chains from one sample in a study of OX40 agonist ivuxolimab in advanced cancers. TCRdb's table, derived via immunoSEQ multiplex PCR, lists solely in-frame clones and lacks some. The sample yields 50,000 to 65,000 clones, about 89% seen once. Sequencing used CD4+ or CD8+ T cells sorted from blood, obtained in a trial of the OX40 agonist ivuxolimab. The receptors shown here come from an adult with an advanced solid tumor such as melanoma, head and neck, liver or kidney cancer. The CDR3 runs from the conserved cysteine through the conserved F or W. The order of the fields is clone size, V gene, D gene, J gene, CDR3 protein, CDR3 DNA. A D gene is named only where the DNA matches it firmly. A clone size is listed for some rows: how often the clone was seen (once, few, many), or a class if it is expanded.

clone_size: NA; v_call: TRBV15; d_call: TRBD2; j_call: TRBJ2-3; cdr3_aa: CATSRPGGARTQYF; cdr3_nt: TGTGCCACCAGCAGGCCGGGAGGGGCTAGAACGCAGTATTTT
clone_size: NA; v_call: TRBV4-3; d_call: TRBD2; j_call: TRBJ2-7; cdr3_aa: CASSQDLAGGLEQYF; cdr3_nt: TGCGCCAGCAGCCAAGATCTCGCGGGAGGGCTCGAGCAGTACTTC
clone_size: NA; v_call: TRBV19; d_call: NA; j_call: TRBJ2-1; cdr3_aa: CASSIGSKAFPYNEQFF; cdr3_nt: TGTGCCAGTAGTATAGGAAGTAAGGCGTTCCCGTACAATGAGCAGTTCTTC
clone_size: NA; v_call: TRBV7-2; d_call: TRBD1; j_call: TRBJ1-1; cdr3_aa: CASSSRTGGKGTEAFF; cdr3_nt: TGTGCCAGCAGTTCGAGGACAGGCGGAAAGGGGACTGAAGCTTTCTTT
clone_size: NA; v_call: TRBV9; d_call: NA; j_call: TRBJ2-7; cdr3_aa: CASSDDRTYEQYF; cdr3_nt: TGTGCCAGCAGCGATGACCGAACCTACGAGCAGTACTTC
clone_size: once; v_call: TRBV15; d_call: TRBD1; j_call: TRBJ2-6; cdr3_aa: CATSRWTGPGANVLTF; cdr3_nt: TGTGCCACCAGCAGATGGACAGGGCCAGGGGCCAACGTCCTGACTTTC
clone_size: once; v_call: TRBV28; d_call: NA; j_call: TRBJ2-5; cdr3_aa: CASSLSGTGYRETQYF; cdr3_nt: TGTGCCAGCAGTTTATCGGGAACGGGCTACCGAGAGACCCAGTACTTC
clone_size: NA; v_call: TRBV5-1; d_call: NA; j_call: TRBJ2-1; cdr3_aa: CASSQALGGYEQFF; cdr3_nt: TGCGCCAGCAGCCAGGCCCTCGGCGGCTATGAGCAGTTCTTC
clone_size: NA; v_call: TRBV7-6; d_call: NA; j_call: TRBJ2-2; cdr3_aa: CASSSGTDHGELFF; cdr3_nt: TGTGCCAGCAGCTCCGGGACGGACCACGGGGAGCTGTTTTTT
clone_size: NA; v_call: TRBV10-3; d_call: NA; j_call: TRBJ2-1; cdr3_aa: CAISEANEQFF; cdr3_nt: TGTGCCATCAGTGAAGCTAATGAGCAGTTCTTC
clone_size: NA; v_call: TRBV19; d_call: NA; j_call: TRBJ1-2; cdr3_aa: CATSPAHWEVGNGYTF; cdr3_nt: TGTGCCACATCTCCGGCCCATTGGGAAGTAGGAAATGGCTACACCTTC
clone_size: once; v_call: TRBV28; d_call: NA; j_call: TRBJ1-2; cdr3_aa: CASSFALNYGYTF; cdr3_nt: TGTGCCAGCAGTTTCGCCCTTAACTATGGCTACACCTTC
clone_size: NA; v_call: TRBV4-3; d_call: NA; j_call: TRBJ2-2; cdr3_aa: CASSQDFLAAGELFF; cdr3_nt: TGCGCCAGCAGCCAAGATTTTCTCGCCGCCGGGGAGCTGTTTTTT
clone_size: few; v_call: TRBV5-4; d_call: NA; j_call: TRBJ2-5; cdr3_aa: CASSLNGGNFQETQYF; cdr3_nt: TGTGCCAGCAGCTTGAACGGAGGGAATTTTCAAGAGACCCAGTACTTC
clone_size: NA; v_call: TRBV27; d_call: NA; j_call: TRBJ2-5; cdr3_aa: CASSSHRQETQYF; cdr3_nt: TGTGCCAGCAGTTCCCACCGTCAAGAGACCCAGTACTTC
clone_size: NA; v_call: TRBV6-6; d_call: NA; j_call: TRBJ1-4; cdr3_aa: CASSYSKGYEKLFF; cdr3_nt: TGTGCCAGCAGTTACTCGAAGGGGTATGAAAAACTGTTTTTT
clone_size: NA; v_call: TRBV6-5; d_call: NA; j_call: TRBJ2-7; cdr3_aa: CASSSTGTYSYEQYF; cdr3_nt: TGTGCCAGCAGTTCCACCGGGACCTACTCCTACGAGCAGTACTTC
clone_size: once; v_call: TRBV18; d_call: TRBD2; j_call: TRBJ2-5; cdr3_aa: CASSPQPSGQETQYF; cdr3_nt: TGTGCCAGCTCACCACAACCTAGCGGCCAAGAGACCCAGTACTTC
clone_size: NA; v_call: TRBV2; d_call: NA; j_call: TRBJ2-3; cdr3_aa: CASSANRAGTDTQYF; cdr3_nt: TGTGCCAGCAGTGCTAACAGGGCGGGTACAGATACGCAGTATTTT
clone_size: few; v_call: TRBV7-2; d_call: NA; j_call: TRBJ2-2; cdr3_aa: CASSLGRNTGELFF; cdr3_nt: TGTGCCAGCAGCTTAGGGCGGAACACCGGGGAGCTGTTTTTT
clone_size: NA; v_call: TRBV27; d_call: TRBD2; j_call: TRBJ2-1; cdr3_aa: CASTSPLGGRENNEQFF; cdr3_nt: TGTGCCAGCACTTCCCCACTAGGAGGGAGGGAAAACAATGAGCAGTTCTTC
clone_size: once; v_call: TRBV5-4; d_call: NA; j_call: TRBJ1-1; cdr3_aa: CASSLPGAQGGPHFF; cdr3_nt: TGTGCCAGCAGCTTGCCGGGGGCGCAGGGAGGACCTCATTTCTTT